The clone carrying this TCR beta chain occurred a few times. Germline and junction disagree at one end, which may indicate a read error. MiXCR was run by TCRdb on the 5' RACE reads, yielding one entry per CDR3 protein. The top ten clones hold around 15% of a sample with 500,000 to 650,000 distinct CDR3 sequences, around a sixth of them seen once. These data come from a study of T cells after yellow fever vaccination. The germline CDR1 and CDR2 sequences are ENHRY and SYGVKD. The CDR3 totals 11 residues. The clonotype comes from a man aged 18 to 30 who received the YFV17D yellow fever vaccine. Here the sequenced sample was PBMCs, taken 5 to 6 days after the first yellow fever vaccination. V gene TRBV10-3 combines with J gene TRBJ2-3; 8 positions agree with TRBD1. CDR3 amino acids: CAISRQGAWDF. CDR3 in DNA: TGTGCCATCAGTCGGCAGGGGGCCTGGGATTTT.